This T cell receptor beta chain derives from a study of blood T cells in healthy people across ages. Study-wide points: It was held that diversity estimates obtained from one million T cells represented underestimates. Age brought a roughly linear fall in TCR beta diversity measured per million T cells.

Sample-barcoded 5' priming and a J-beta primer mix drove a second PCR of roughly 7 to 11 cycles. In TCRdb, the 5' RACE reads were re-called with MiXCR into one record per CDR3 protein. The sample includes hundreds of thousands of distinct CDR3 sequences, less than 35% of them seen just once. This clonotype was observed a handful of times. Antigen unknown. The CDR3 is 12 residues long. Germline-derived CDR1 and CDR2 are MDHEN and SYDVKM. V lost 4 bases, J lost 6 bases, and 8 bases lay in between. Sequenced input: blood. The TCR sequence derives from an elderly woman in good health. The chain combines TRBV28 with TRBJ2-3; D not certain. CDR3 sequence: CASSSWPDTQYF. The CDR3 DNA reads TGTGCCAGCAGTTCTTGGCCTGATACGCAGTATTTT.